Listed below are T cell receptor beta chains from one sample, sequenced in a study of cytomegalovirus exposure and HLA in healthy donors. The assay was immunoSEQ multiplex PCR, and TCRdb's table has in-frame clones only and misses some. The sample records 70,000 to 80,000 clones, 82% being singletons. Sequencing input: PBMCs. These receptors came from a man between 18 and 35 years old in good health and CMV-seronegative. Each CDR3 is given with its conserved first and last residue. The D gene is left open where the match is weak. Rows give clone size only sometimes, using once, few, many, or a class for an expanded clone.

>TRBJ2-6|TRBV5-4|.|.
TGTGCCAGCAGCTTGGGATCGAACAGGGCTGGGGCCAACGTCCTGACTTTC
CASSLGSNRAGANVLTF
>TRBJ2-3|TRBV6-1|.|few
TGTGCCAGCAGTGAAGCGCTGGGCAGTGGGGATACGCAGTATTTT
CASSEALGSGDTQYF
>TRBJ1-6|TRBV6-5|.|.
TGTGCCAGCAGTGGGGGGGACTTAAAAAATTCACCCCTCCACTTT
CASSGGDLKNSPLHF
>TRBJ2-1|TRBV5-1|TRBD2|.
TGCGCCAGCAGCTTGGATGGGACTAGCGGGGTCAATGAGCAGTTCTTC
CASSLDGTSGVNEQFF
>TRBJ1-3|TRBV28|TRBD1|.
TGTGCCAGCAGTTTGTCCGGGACAGCAGGAAACACCATATATTTT
CASSLSGTAGNTIYF
>TRBJ1-1|TRBV4-1|.|.
TGCGCCAGCAGCCAAGAGGCGGTCACTGAAGCTTTCTTT
CASSQEAVTEAFF
>TRBJ2-3|TRBV13|.|.
TGTGCCAGCAGCTTAGGGGACACAGGGAAAGATACGCAGTATTTT
CASSLGDTGKDTQYF
>TRBJ1-5|TRBV2|.|.
TGTGCCAGCAGTGCTAGTGACAGCAGCAATCAGCCCCAGCATTTT
CASSASDSSNQPQHF
>TRBJ2-2|TRBV6-6|.|.
TGTGCCAGCTGGGGGGGGCCCCCCGGGGAGCTGTTTTTT
CASWGGPPGELFF
>TRBJ2-7|TRBV4-3|.|.
TGCGCCAGCAGCCAAGACCCCGCCAGGGGCGAGCAGTACTTC
CASSQDPARGEQYF
>TRBJ2-1|TRBV2|TRBD1|.
TGTGCCGTCGGGGACAGGATCAATGAGCAGTTCTTC
CAVGDRINEQFF
>TRBJ1-5|TRBV7-9|.|.
TGTGCCAGCAGCCCGCGGGGGGGCAATCAGCCCCAGCATTTT
CASSPRGGNQPQHF
>TRBJ2-7|TRBV2|.|.
TGTGCCAGCATTTTTAGCTACGAGCAGTACTTC
CASIFSYEQYF
>TRBJ2-5|TRBV10-3|TRBD1|.
TGTGCCACCGCCCGGGGGAAGACAGGGGGCGAGGAGACCCAGTACTTC
CATARGKTGGEETQYF
>TRBJ1-5|TRBV6-1|.|.
TGTGCCAGCAGTGTTTGGGGGGATAGCAATCAGCCCCAGCATTTT
CASSVWGDSNQPQHF
>TRBJ2-2|TRBV5-1|TRBD2|.
TGCGCCAGCAGCTCGATGACTAGCCCCGGGGAGCTGTTTTTT
CASSSMTSPGELFF
>TRBJ2-2|TRBV29-1|.|.
TGCAGCGTACGGGTCCCGAACACCGGGGAGCTGTTTTTT
CSVRVPNTGELFF
>TRBJ2-7|TRBV5-6|.|.
TGTGCCAGCAGCCGCGGGACGGGCTCCTACGAGCAGTACTTC
CASSRGTGSYEQYF
>TRBJ2-5|TRBV6-1|TRBD1|.
TGTGCCAGCAATTCAAGGGACAGGGGACCAGAGACCCAGTACTTC
CASNSRDRGPETQYF
>TRBJ1-3|TRBV6-5|TRBD1|.
TGTGCCAGCAGACGACAGGGGAGTCCTGGAAACACCATATATTTT
CASRRQGSPGNTIYF
>TRBJ1-2|TRBV7-2|TRBD1|.
TGTGCCAGCAGCAAGGACAGGAGTAACTATGGCTACACCTTC
CASSKDRSNYGYTF
>TRBJ2-7|TRBV29-1|.|once
TGCAGCGTCTACGGGGGTAAAGCCTACGAGCAGTACTTC
CSVYGGKAYEQYF
>TRBJ2-5|TRBV29-1|TRBD1|once
TGCAGCGTTGAAGGAGGGGGGGGACAGGGGAGGCGGGGGACCCAGTACTTC
CSVEGGGGQGRRGTQYF
>TRBJ2-7|TRBV19|.|.
TGTGCCAGTAATGAGGGACTGGGACGAGGCTACGAGCAGTACTTC
CASNEGLGRGYEQYF
>TRBJ1-2|TRBV2|.|.
TGTGCCAGCAGTGATGACTCCTATGGCTACACCTTC
CASSDDSYGYTF
>TRBJ1-1|TRBV5-1|TRBD1|.
TGCGCCAGCAGCGCTAGGGGGCGGCAGAACACTGAAGCTTTCTTT
CASSARGRQNTEAFF
>TRBJ2-7|TRBV28|TRBD1|.
TGTGCCAGCAGACGAACAGGGGGCAATTACGAGCAGTACTTC
CASRRTGGNYEQYF
>TRBJ1-2|TRBV27|TRBD1|.
TGTGCCAGCAGTTCCATAACAGGGGACTATGGCTACACCTTC
CASSSITGDYGYTF
>TRBJ2-6|TRBV29-1|.|.
TGCACCGCTCGAACCGGGACACGAAGCTCTGGGGCCAACGTCCTGACTTTC
CTARTGTRSSGANVLTF